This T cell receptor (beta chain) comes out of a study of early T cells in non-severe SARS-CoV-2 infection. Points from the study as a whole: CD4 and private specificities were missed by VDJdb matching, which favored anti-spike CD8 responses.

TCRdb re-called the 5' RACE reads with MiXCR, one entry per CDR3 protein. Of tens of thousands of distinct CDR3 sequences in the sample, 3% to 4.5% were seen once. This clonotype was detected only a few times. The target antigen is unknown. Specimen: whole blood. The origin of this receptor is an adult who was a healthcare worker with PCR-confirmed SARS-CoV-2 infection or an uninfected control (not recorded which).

The CDR3 region is CSARDTFSGASSYNEQFF. The CDR3 DNA sequence: TGCAGTGCTAGAGATACTTTTAGCGGGGCCAGCTCCTACAATGAGCAGTTCTTC. This chain connects TRBV20-1 to TRBJ2-1; 8 nucleotides line up with TRBD2. The trim removed 0 bases at V and 0 bases at J, leaving 10 bases unmatched. The length of the CDR3 is 18 residues. From germline, CDR1 is DFQATT and CDR2 SNEGSKA (reference sequence).